Shown below are 19 T cell receptor beta chains from a single sample sequenced in a study of cytomegalovirus exposure and HLA in healthy donors. The PCR employed 60 Vbeta primers together with 13 Jbeta primers. Repertoires were generated with immunoSEQ multiplex PCR, while TCRdb's copy carries only in-frame clones and drops some. The sample carries approximately 76,000 clones, 73% recorded once. Specimen: PBMCs. The receptors were sampled from a woman aged 40 to 55 in good health and CMV-seropositive.

The chain is built from TRBV4-3 and TRBJ2-2; D is undetermined. Germline values: CDR1 LGHNA, CDR2 YSLEER. The CDR3 sequence is 17 residues long. The V gene lost 0 bases and the J gene lost 5 bases, with 16 bases spanning the gap. DNA for the CDR3: TGCGCCAGCAGCCAAGATATTCTACCTCTAGTGACCGGGGAGCTGTTTTTT. It yields the protein CASSQDILPLVTGELFF.

This chain connects TRBV4-1 to TRBJ2-7; TRBD2 might be the D (6 bases). This CDR3 has 13 residues. CDR1 and CDR2 (germline): MGHRA, YSYEKL. The V end lost 0 bases, the J end lost 5 bases, and 8 bases lay between the germline ends. The CDR3 DNA reads as TGCGCCAGCAGCCAAGAAAGGAGGGACGAGCAGTACTTC. Its protein product is CASSQERRDEQYF.

The chain's CDR3 is CASSLGGTTSGNTIYF. For the CDR3, the DNA is TGTGCCAGCAGCTTAGGGGGCACAACCTCTGGAAACACCATATATTTT. This rearrangement joins TRBV7-2 to TRBJ1-3, with a tentative D call TRBD1 (5 bases). Trimming took off 1 base at V and 0 bases at J, with 10 bases between the two ends. The CDR3 runs 16 residues. Looked up from germline, CDR1 is SGHTA and CDR2 is FQGNSA.

This clone appeared once. The chain has TRBV5-4 and TRBJ2-1, with D maybe TRBD2 (5 bases). The CDR3 extends over 15 amino acids. Trimming left V 2 bases short and J 8 bases short, with 17 bases between. Germline-derived CDR1 and CDR2 are SGHNT and YYREEE (reference sequence). CDR3 in DNA: TGTGCCAGCAGCTTCGGACTTTTTGCGGGCCATGAGCAGTTCTTC. Its translation: CASSFGLFAGHEQFF.

The chain carries TRBV6-6 and TRBJ2-7, with 8 bases aligning to TRBD1. With 0 bases clipped from V and 2 bases from J, the junction kept 3 bases outside the gene matches. The CDR3 length is 15 residues. The V gene's germline CDR1 is MNHNY and CDR2 SVGAGI (reference sequence). The CDR3 loop reads CASSYSGTGPYEQYF. The CDR3 nucleotides read TGTGCCAGCAGTTACTCTGGGACAGGCCCCTACGAGCAGTACTTC.

The chain links TRBV4-1 to TRBJ2-7, with D possibly TRBD1 on 6 matching bases. Germline V gives CDR1 MGHRA, CDR2 YSYEKL. The CDR3 consists of 15 residues. Trimming shortened V by 3 bases and J by 0 bases, and 12 bases separated the two germline ends. The CDR3 DNA sequence: TGCGCCAGCAGCCACAGACAGGTGTCCTCCTACGAGCAGTACTTC. Its protein is CASSHRQVSSYEQYF.

On this clone itself: This could be a read error, since a much larger clone is one nucleotide away. This chain connects TRBV5-6 to TRBJ2-7, with D maybe TRBD1 (5 bases). CDR1 is SGHDT and CDR2 is YYEEEE in the germline V gene. Trimming pared 0 bases from V and 3 bases from J, leaving 7 bases between. The CDR3 totals 13 residues. The CDR3 reads CASSLEGRYEQYV. Written as DNA, the CDR3 is TGTGCCAGCAGCTTGGAGGGGCGCTACGAGCAGTACGTC.

V is TRBV10-3 and J is TRBJ2-1; TRBD2 agrees at 11 bases. Germline V gene data show CDR1 as ENHRY and CDR2 as SYGVKD. This CDR3 contains 15 residues. With V trimmed by 3 bases and J by 4 bases, 2 bases remained unmatched. The CDR3 DNA follows: TGTGCCATCAGTGAAGGGACTAGCGGATACAATGAGCAGTTCTTC. Translating gives CAISEGTSGYNEQFF.

This clone was recorded a few times. This chain links TRBV12-2 with TRBJ2-7; the table calls TRBD2, which could not be checked here. TRBV12-2 is listed as a pseudogene. The length of the CDR3 is 14 residues. The CDR3 sequence is CASRRPGGPYEQYF. DNA of the CDR3: TGTGCAAGTCGCCGCCCGGGGGGACCCTACGAGCAGTACTTC.

The chain joins TRBV30 to TRBJ1-2, with a tentative D call TRBD1 (6 bases). The CDR3 runs 15 residues. The V end lost 3 bases, the J end lost 2 bases, and 16 bases lay between the germline ends. CDR1 is GTSNPN and CDR2 is SVGIG in the germline V gene (reference sequence). CDR3 residues: CAWSFGGASNYGYTF. The DNA for the CDR3 is TGTGCCTGGAGCTTCGGGGGGGCCAGCAACTATGGCTACACCTTC.

V is TRBV30 and J is TRBJ2-4, with 12 bases fitting TRBD2. Germline V gives CDR1 GTSNPN, CDR2 SVGIG (reference sequence). The ends lost 0 bases at V and 0 bases at J; junction bases unmatched: 9. There are 19 residues in the CDR3. CDR3 nucleotide sequence: TGTGCCTGGAGTGTAGAGACTAGCGGGGGTCTGATAGCCAAAAACATTCAGTACTTC. This translates into CAWSVETSGGLIAKNIQYF.

The chain is built from TRBV19 and TRBJ1-3; D is unresolved. The V gene's germline CDR1 is LNHDA and CDR2 SQIVND (reference sequence). Trimming shortened V by 1 base and J by 4 bases, and 11 bases separated the two germline ends. This CDR3 has 15 amino acids. CDR3 DNA sequence: TGTGCCAGTAGTATAGCGGTCAGCGTCGGAAACACCATATATTTT. Amino acids: CASSIAVSVGNTIYF.

J is TRBJ2-7 and V is TRBV2, with TRBD1 as a possible D gene (8 bases). Deletions cut 11 bases from V and 5 bases from J, with 28 bases between. Germline V gene lookup returns CDR1 SNHLY and CDR2 FYNNEI. The length of the CDR3 is 16 residues. In DNA form, the CDR3 reads TGTGCCGGGGGGGGAGACAGGGGCGTCTTAGGCCACGAGCAGTACTTC. Translated: CAGGGDRGVLGHEQYF.

The J gene is TRBJ2-5, the V gene TRBV10-2, with D tentatively TRBD2 (5 bases). This CDR3 comprises 12 residues. The germline gives CDR1 WSHSY, CDR2 SAAADI. Trimming took off 7 bases at V and 4 bases at J, with 10 bases between the two ends. This CDR3 is CASTEGGETQYF. The DNA for the CDR3 is TGCGCCAGCACAGAGGGTGGAGAGACCCAGTACTTC.

J is TRBJ1-4 and V is TRBV13; maybe TRBD1 (6 bases). Trimming stripped 5 bases from V and 3 bases from J, with 19 bases between. CDR3 length equals 17 residues. Germline CDR1 is PRHDT and CDR2 is FYEKMQ (reference sequence). The CDR3 DNA reads TGTGCCAGCAGCGGAGAGGGGGTTGGGATGGCTAATGAAAAACTGTTTTTT. Translated, it gives CASSGEGVGMANEKLFF.

V is TRBV6-5 and J is TRBJ2-5; D remains ambiguous. The germline V and J ends were trimmed by 3 bases and 7 bases, with 12 bases remaining between them. Germline lookup yields CDR1 MNHEY and CDR2 SVGAGI. This CDR3 spans 13 amino acids. CDR3 nucleotides: TGTGCCAGCAGTTATGGCCAGCGCCTGACCCAGTACTTC. Residues: CASSYGQRLTQYF.

In this sample, this clone turned up a few times. As DNA, the CDR3 is TGTGCCAGCTCACCCGGTAGTACTGAAGCTTTCTTT. This translates into CASSPGSTEAFF. V is TRBV18 and J is TRBJ1-1; D is uncertain. Between the trimmed V and J ends, which lost 3 bases and 5 bases, there was a span of 7 bases. This CDR3 contains 12 residues. From germline, CDR1 is KGHSH and CDR2 LQKENI.

This clone was seen a single time. V gene TRBV4-1 combines with J gene TRBJ1-1; D ambiguous. The CDR3 runs to 13 residues. Germline-derived CDR1 and CDR2 are MGHRA and YSYEKL. Deletions cut 8 bases from V and 5 bases from J, with 15 bases between. CDR3 DNA: TGCGCCAGCGGCCCCCCGGGGATAACTGAAGCTTTCTTT. It translates to CASGPPGITEAFF.

The J gene is TRBJ1-5, the V gene TRBV27, with 7 positions matching TRBD1. Losses at the gene ends were 1 base for V and 2 bases for J; bases not matched to a gene: 5. Looked up from germline, CDR1 is MNHEY and CDR2 is SMNVEV (reference sequence). This CDR3 is 16 amino acids long. Written as DNA, the CDR3 is TGTGCCAGCAGTTTATTAGGGGGCGGCGGCAATCAGCCCCAGCATTTT. As protein: CASSLLGGGGNQPQHF.